This T cell receptor beta chain was sequenced in a study of vaccination and CD4 T cells after COVID-19. Study summary: Those taking part got two shots of either the BNT162b2 or the mRNA-1273 vaccine. Stimulation of cells relied on overlapping spike peptides derived from SARS-CoV-2, HCoV-NL63, HCoV-OC43 and HCoV-229E.

The study sequenced cultured CD4+ T cell DNA using the Oncomine TCR Beta short-read assay. TCRdb re-derived calls from the PCR reads in MiXCR, one entry per CDR3 protein. In the table there are about 19,000 distinct CDR3 sequences, 38% of which are singletons. Comment on this clonotype: The antigen remains unidentified.

The V and J ends lost 4 bases and 6 bases, in that order; junction bases with no gene match: 9. Germline-derived CDR1 and CDR2 are SGHNT and YYREEE (reference sequence). The CDR3 is made up of 14 amino acids. The treatment: roughly 10-day PBMC culture with coronavirus spike peptide pools or control peptides (ViraFEST assay). Wells contained around 2 million PBMCs each, and these were cultured with 8.5 to 10 IU/ml IL-2 and roughly 9.5 ug/ml peptide pools. Cells received half-medium changes with fresh IL-2 medium on days 3 and 7. The source of this sequence is a human donor with COVID-19. Sequencing input: cultured CD4+ T cells from blood. The rearrangement links TRBV5-4 to TRBJ1-1; 7 bases are a match to TRBD1. The CDR3, as DNA: TGTGCCAGCAGCGCCGTCAAGGGGGCCTCTGAAGCTTTCTTT. Translation: CASSAVKGASEAFF.